This T cell receptor beta chain stems from a study of blood T cell repertoires in COVID-19. In germline, CDR1 is SGHDN, CDR2 FVKESK. The V gene lost 3 bases and the J gene lost 6 bases, with 12 bases spanning the gap. The CDR3 runs 14 residues. The protocol was immunoSEQ multiplex PCR, while the TCRdb copy is restricted to in-frame clones and leaves out a portion. The sample consists of over 25,000 clones, about 90% of them appearing once. The V gene is TRBV14, the J gene TRBJ2-1; D is unclear. This clonotype was sampled from a human donor with active COVID-19. The donor label of this sample is uncertain. The specimen was peripheral blood. The CDR3 sequence is CASSQVDWSNEQFF. For the CDR3, the DNA is TGTGCCAGCAGCCAGGTCGACTGGAGCAATGAGCAGTTCTTC.